The source of this T cell receptor (beta chain) is a study of cytomegalovirus exposure and HLA in healthy donors. The PCR employed 60 Vbeta primers together with 13 Jbeta primers. Methods used by the authors: Among the unique TCR beta chains that a later analysis counted, 80 million to 100 million in all, about 11 million were shared. The protocol was immunoSEQ multiplex PCR, while the TCRdb copy is restricted to in-frame clones and leaves out a portion. That table supplies the V and J calls and clone size; D and trimming were determined from the DNA. The repertoire holds 150,000 to 200,000 clones, with about 70% as singletons. Germline V gene sequence: CDR1 SGHTA, CDR2 FQGNSA. Trimming removed 1 base at V and 6 bases at J, with 6 bases between. The CDR3 totals 13 residues.

This sequence originates from a woman aged 30 to 39 in good health and CMV-seronegative. The sample consisted of PBMCs. The chain combines TRBV7-2 with TRBJ2-2; D not certain. The chain's CDR3 is CASSLVSAGELFF. In DNA form, the CDR3 reads TGTGCCAGCAGCTTAGTGTCCGCCGGGGAGCTGTTTTTT.